This entry lists 17 T cell receptor beta chains sequenced from one sample in a study of control samples from healthy donors and cancer patients. Method: immunoSEQ multiplex PCR; TCRdb's copy keeps in-frame clones and lacks some. The top ten clones hold almost 2.5% of a sample with more than 100,000 clones, 75% to 95% of them seen once. The specimen was blood. The source is a man aged 18-30 years in good health.

A few counts support this clone. The CDR3 here is CASTNTGGLYNEQFF. CDR3 nucleotide sequence: TGTGCCAGCACTAATACAGGGGGACTTTACAATGAGCAGTTCTTC. This chain joins TRBV25-1 and TRBJ2-1; 8 nucleotides match TRBD1. CDR3 size: 15 residues. Looked up from germline, CDR1 is MGHDK and CDR2 is SYGVNS. V was pared by 7 bases and J by 4 bases, with 9 bases of the junction left unmatched.

The rearrangement joins TRBV6-6 to TRBJ1-4, with no clear D. The CDR3 loop spans 15 amino acids. Germline-derived CDR1 and CDR2 are MNHNY and SVGAGI (reference sequence). V was shortened by 1 base and J by 2 bases, with 8 bases between the two germline ends. CDR3 sequence reads: CASSYYGGTNEKLFF. The CDR3 DNA is TGTGCCAGCAGTTACTACGGAGGGACTAATGAAAAACTGTTTTTT.

This clone showed up just a few times. CDR3 in DNA: TGTGCCAGCAGTGAACTAGCGGGGGGGCAAGAGACCCAGTACTTC. Its protein is CASSELAGGQETQYF. The rearrangement links TRBV6-1 to TRBJ2-5; 12 bases agree with TRBD2. Germline CDR1 reads MNHNS; CDR2 reads SASEGT. The CDR3 runs to 15 residues. The V and J ends lost 2 bases and 2 bases, in that order; junction bases with no gene match: 0.

This clone was recorded a few times. The V call is TRBV6-5, the J call TRBJ2-5; possible D gene TRBD1, 5 bases. Germline-derived CDR1 and CDR2 are MNHEY and SVGAGI. V lost 8 bases to trimming and J lost 4 bases, with 14 bases between them. This CDR3 is 13 amino acids long. The CDR3: CASPAPGLETQYF. The CDR3 DNA reads TGTGCCAGCCCCGCCCCAGGGTTAGAGACCCAGTACTTC.

The V call is TRBV20-1, the J call TRBJ1-1; D is ambiguous. Germline V gives CDR1 DFQATT, CDR2 SNEGSKA (reference sequence). There are 16 residues in the CDR3. V lost 3 bases and J 1 base, leaving 18 bases between the germline ends. CDR3 coding DNA: TGCAGTGCTAGTGGCGGCGGAACGATGGGGAACACTGAAGCTTTCTTT. It is translated as CSASGGGTMGNTEAFF.

This clone was seen just once. This chain joins TRBV2 and TRBJ2-3, with 16 bases aligning to TRBD2. The ends lost 6 bases at V and 4 bases at J; junction bases unmatched: 1. Germline CDR1 reads SNHLY; CDR2 reads FYNNEI. This CDR3 is 15 amino acids long. CDR3: CASSGTSGGADTQYF. The DNA of the CDR3 is TGTGCCAGCAGCGGGACTAGCGGGGGGGCAGATACGCAGTATTTT.

This clone was picked up one time. The genes are TRBV9 and TRBJ2-3, with D unclear. V lost 0 bases, J lost 0 bases, and 11 bases lay in between. This CDR3 is 16 amino acids long. CDR1 and CDR2 from the germline V gene are SGDLS and YYNGEE. The CDR3 bases are TGTGCCAGCAGCGTAGGGCAGACCTTTAGCACAGATACGCAGTATTTT. This encodes CASSVGQTFSTDTQYF.

This clone came up a few times. The chain employs TRBV4-3 and TRBJ1-5; D is uncertain. Trimming stripped 0 bases from V and 0 bases from J, with 6 bases between. The CDR3 loop spans 15 amino acids. Germline values: CDR1 LGHNA, CDR2 YSLEER. CDR3 nucleotides: TGCGCCAGCAGCCAAGACAGACATAGCAATCAGCCCCAGCATTTT. Protein: CASSQDRHSNQPQHF.

This clone was seen more than once but under ten times. The chain employs TRBV6-2 or TRBV6-3 and TRBJ2-1; TRBD2 aligns across 10 bases. The V segment lost 6 bases and the J segment 4 bases; nucleotides outside the gene matches: 3. Germline CDR1 MNHEY, CDR2 SVGEGT. The CDR3 sequence is 14 residues long. The CDR3 nucleotides read TGTGCCAGCAGCAAGACTAGCGGGTACAATGAGCAGTTCTTC. Amino acids: CASSKTSGYNEQFF.

The chain couples TRBV10-3 to TRBJ2-3, with D hard to call. This CDR3 has 12 residues. Germline CDR1 and CDR2: ENHRY and SYGVKD. Between the trimmed V and J ends, which lost 11 bases and 1 base, there was a span of 10 bases. CDR3 nucleotides: TGTGCCGCTGGAAGCGGCACAGATACGCAGTATTTT. The encoded protein is CAAGSGTDTQYF.

The rearrangement joins TRBV10-1 to TRBJ2-2, with TRBD2 matching over 13 bases. V was clipped by 6 bases and J by 4 bases; unmatched bases: 11. This CDR3 is built from 18 residues. Germline CDR1 and CDR2: WNHNN and SYGVQD (reference sequence). The CDR3: CASRGPGLAGIGTGELFF. As DNA, the CDR3 is TGCGCCAGCAGGGGACCGGGACTAGCGGGGATCGGCACCGGGGAGCTGTTTTTT.

V usage is TRBV6-5 and J usage is TRBJ1-1, with D uncertain. Germline CDR1 reads MNHEY; CDR2 reads SVGAGI. V lost 6 bases and J 7 bases, leaving 15 bases between the germline ends. The CDR3 sequence is 13 residues long. The CDR3 bases are TGTGCCAGCAGGACGCTCGTGGTTAGTGAAGCTTTCTTT. This encodes CASRTLVVSEAFF.

V is TRBV5-4 and J is TRBJ1-2; 7 bases agree with TRBD1. V gave up 6 bases and J gave up 4 bases; unmatched junction bases: 15. CDR1 and CDR2 from the germline V gene are SGHNT and YYREEE (reference sequence). The CDR3 totals 16 residues. CDR3 DNA: TGTGCCAGCACCCGGGGTGGAGGGGGCGATGGCTATGGCTACACCTTC. Its translation is CASTRGGGGDGYGYTF.

The V gene is TRBV29-1, the J gene TRBJ1-2; 9 positions match TRBD1. This CDR3 contains 12 residues. Trimming cost V 6 bases and J 4 bases; bases outside gene matches: 3. Per germline, CDR1 SQVTM and CDR2 ANQGSEA. CDR3 region: CSVQGAVYGYTF. The CDR3 DNA reads TGCAGCGTACAGGGGGCAGTCTATGGCTACACCTTC.

V and J are TRBV7-9 and TRBJ1-4, with a possible D match to TRBD1 (5 bases). CDR1 is SEHNR, CDR2 FQNEAQ, per germline (reference sequence). The CDR3 runs 14 residues. The V end was cut by 5 bases, the J end by 6 bases, with 13 bases between. The CDR3 nucleotides are TGTGCCAGCAGCCCTCCTTCGGGGCATGAAAAACTGTTTTTT. Protein product: CASSPPSGHEKLFF. Full variable domain (rest looked up from reference TRBV7-9 and TRBJ1-4): DTGVSQNPRHKITKRGQNVTFRCDPISEHNRLYWYRQTLGQGPEFLTYFQNEAQLEKSRLLSDRFSAERPKGSFSTLEIQRTEQGDSAMYLCASSPPSGHEKLFFGSGTQLSVL.

The chain recombines TRBV7-9 with TRBJ2-5, with TRBD1 matching over 9 bases. The CDR3 covers 17 residues. Germline CDR1 and CDR2: SEHNR and FQNEAQ (reference sequence). Germline trimming cut 4 bases from V and 2 bases from J; bases unmatched to any gene: 11. CDR3 DNA: TGTGCCAGCAGCTCTCTCCCGGGACAGGGAGGGCAAGAGACCCAGTACTTC. Translating it yields CASSSLPGQGGQETQYF.

The V call is TRBV27, the J call TRBJ2-3; 10 bases are shared with TRBD2. J was trimmed by 2 bases and V by 6 bases; bases with no gene match: 5. The germline gives CDR1 MNHEY, CDR2 SMNVEV (reference sequence). The CDR3 runs to 15 residues. The CDR3 coding sequence is TGTGCCAGCAGCCTTAGCGGGGGGTACACAGATACGCAGTATTTT. The encoded protein is CASSLSGGYTDTQYF.